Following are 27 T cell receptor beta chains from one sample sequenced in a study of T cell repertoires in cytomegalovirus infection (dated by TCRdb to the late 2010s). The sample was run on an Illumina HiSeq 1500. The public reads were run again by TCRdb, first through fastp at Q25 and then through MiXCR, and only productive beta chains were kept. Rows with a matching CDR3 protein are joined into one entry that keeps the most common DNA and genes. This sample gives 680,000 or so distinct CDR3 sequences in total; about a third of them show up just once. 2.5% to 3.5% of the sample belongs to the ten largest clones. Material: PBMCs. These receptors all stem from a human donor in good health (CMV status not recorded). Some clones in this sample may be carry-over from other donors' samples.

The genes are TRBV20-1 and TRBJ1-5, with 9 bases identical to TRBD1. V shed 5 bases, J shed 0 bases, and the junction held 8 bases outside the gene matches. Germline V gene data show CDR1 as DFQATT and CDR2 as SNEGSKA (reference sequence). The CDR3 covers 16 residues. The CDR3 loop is CSAGKQGALSNQPQHF. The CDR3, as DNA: TGCAGTGCTGGGAAACAGGGGGCGCTTAGCAATCAGCCCCAGCATTTT.

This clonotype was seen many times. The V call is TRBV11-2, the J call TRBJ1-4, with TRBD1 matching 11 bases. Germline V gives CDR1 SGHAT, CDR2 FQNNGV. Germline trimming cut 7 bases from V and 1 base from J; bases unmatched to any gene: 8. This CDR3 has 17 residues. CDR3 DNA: TGTGCCAGCAACGCCGGGACAGGGGGGAGAACTAATGAAAAACTGTTTTTT. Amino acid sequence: CASNAGTGGRTNEKLFF.

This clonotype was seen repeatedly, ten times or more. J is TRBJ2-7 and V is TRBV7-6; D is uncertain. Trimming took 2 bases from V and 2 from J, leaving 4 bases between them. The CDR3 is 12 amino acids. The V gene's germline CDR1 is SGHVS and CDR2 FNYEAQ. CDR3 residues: CASSLLPYEQYF. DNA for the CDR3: TGTGCCAGCAGCTTACTACCCTACGAGCAGTACTTC.

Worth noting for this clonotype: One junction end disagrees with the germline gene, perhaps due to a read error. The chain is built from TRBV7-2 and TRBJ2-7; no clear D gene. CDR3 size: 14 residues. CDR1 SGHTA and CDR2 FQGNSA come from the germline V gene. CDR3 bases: TGTGCCAGCAGCTTAGGCGTAGGGATCTACGAGAAGTACTTC. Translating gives CASSLGVGIYEKYF.

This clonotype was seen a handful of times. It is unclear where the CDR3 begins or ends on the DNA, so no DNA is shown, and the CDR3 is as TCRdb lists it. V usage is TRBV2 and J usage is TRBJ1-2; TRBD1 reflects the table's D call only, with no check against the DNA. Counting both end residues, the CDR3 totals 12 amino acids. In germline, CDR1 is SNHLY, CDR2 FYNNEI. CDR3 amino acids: CASTDRVGGGTF.

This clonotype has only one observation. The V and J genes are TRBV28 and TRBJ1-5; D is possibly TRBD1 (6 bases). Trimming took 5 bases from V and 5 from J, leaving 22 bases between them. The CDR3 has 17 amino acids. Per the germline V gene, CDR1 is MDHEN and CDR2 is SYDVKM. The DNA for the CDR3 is TGTGCCAGCAGTCCATCCGGGAAGCAGGGGAGGGATCAGCCCCAGCATTTT. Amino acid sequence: CASSPSGKQGRDQPQHF.

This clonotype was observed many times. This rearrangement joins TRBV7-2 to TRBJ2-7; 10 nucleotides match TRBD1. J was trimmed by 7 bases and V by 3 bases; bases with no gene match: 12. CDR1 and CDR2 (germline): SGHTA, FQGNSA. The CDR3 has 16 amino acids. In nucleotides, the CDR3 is TGTGCCAGCAGCTTGGTAGCCGGGACAGGGGTAGGTGAGCAGTACTTC. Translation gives CASSLVAGTGVGEQYF.

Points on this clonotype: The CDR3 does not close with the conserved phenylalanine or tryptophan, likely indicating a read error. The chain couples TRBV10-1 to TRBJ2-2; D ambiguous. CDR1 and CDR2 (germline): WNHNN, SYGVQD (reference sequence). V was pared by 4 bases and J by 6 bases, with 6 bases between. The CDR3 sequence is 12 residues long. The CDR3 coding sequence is TGCGCCAGCAGTGGGTCGGCCGGGGAGCTGTTTTTG. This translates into CASSGSAGELFL.

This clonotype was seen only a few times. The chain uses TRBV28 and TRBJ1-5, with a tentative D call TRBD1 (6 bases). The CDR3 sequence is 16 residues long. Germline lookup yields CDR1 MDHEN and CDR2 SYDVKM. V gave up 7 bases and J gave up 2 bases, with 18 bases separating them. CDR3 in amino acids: CASTVRGAGRNQPQHF. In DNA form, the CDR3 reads TGTGCCAGCACCGTACGGGGGGCAGGACGCAATCAGCCCCAGCATTTT.

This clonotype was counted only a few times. The DNA of the CDR3 is TGTGCCAGCAGCTTAGTGGGAAAAAAGCCTAGCACAGATACGCAGTATTTT. It codes for CASSLVGKKPSTDTQYF. The rearrangement uses TRBV7-2 and TRBJ2-3; D gene ambiguous. The length of the CDR3 is 17 residues. Germline CDR1 and CDR2: SGHTA and FQGNSA. The V end was cut by 1 base, the J end by 0 bases, with 14 bases between.

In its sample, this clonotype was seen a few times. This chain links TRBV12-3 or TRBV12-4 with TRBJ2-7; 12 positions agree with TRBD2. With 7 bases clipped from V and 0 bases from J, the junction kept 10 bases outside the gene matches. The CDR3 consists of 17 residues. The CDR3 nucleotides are TGTGCCAGCATGGGACTAGCGGGTATACAGAGCTCCTACGAGCAGTACTTC. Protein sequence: CASMGLAGIQSSYEQYF.

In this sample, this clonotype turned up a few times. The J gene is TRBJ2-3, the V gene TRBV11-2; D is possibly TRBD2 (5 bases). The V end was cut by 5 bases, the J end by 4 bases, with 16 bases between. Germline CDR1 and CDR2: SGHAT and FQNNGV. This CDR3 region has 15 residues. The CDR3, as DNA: TGTGCCAGCAGCCCTGGGCTAGCCTTTGCAGATACGCAGTATTTT. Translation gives CASSPGLAFADTQYF.

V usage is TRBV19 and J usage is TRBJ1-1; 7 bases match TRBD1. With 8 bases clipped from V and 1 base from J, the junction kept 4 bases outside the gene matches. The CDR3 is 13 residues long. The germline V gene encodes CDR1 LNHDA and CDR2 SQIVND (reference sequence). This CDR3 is CASGGQWNTEAFF. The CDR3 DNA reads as TGTGCCAGTGGGGGACAGTGGAACACTGAAGCTTTCTTT.

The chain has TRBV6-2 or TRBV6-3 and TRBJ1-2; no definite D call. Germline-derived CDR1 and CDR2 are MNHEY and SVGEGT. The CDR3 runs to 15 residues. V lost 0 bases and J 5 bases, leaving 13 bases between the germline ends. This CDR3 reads CASSYSTDLGYGYTF. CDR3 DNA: TGTGCCAGCAGTTACTCGACGGACCTGGGGTATGGCTACACCTTC.

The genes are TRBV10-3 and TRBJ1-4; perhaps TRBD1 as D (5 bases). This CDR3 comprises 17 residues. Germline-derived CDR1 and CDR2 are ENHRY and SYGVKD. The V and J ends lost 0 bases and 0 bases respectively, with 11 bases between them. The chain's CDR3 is CAISESGQYATNEKLFF. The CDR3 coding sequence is TGTGCCATCAGTGAGTCTGGACAATATGCAACTAATGAAAAACTGTTTTTT.

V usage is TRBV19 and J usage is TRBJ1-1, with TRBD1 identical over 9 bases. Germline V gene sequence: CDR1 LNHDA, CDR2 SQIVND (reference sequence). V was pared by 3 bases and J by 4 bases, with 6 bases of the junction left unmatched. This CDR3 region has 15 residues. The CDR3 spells CASSIFDRGTTEAFF. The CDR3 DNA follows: TGTGCCAGTAGTATTTTCGACAGGGGGACCACTGAAGCTTTCTTT.

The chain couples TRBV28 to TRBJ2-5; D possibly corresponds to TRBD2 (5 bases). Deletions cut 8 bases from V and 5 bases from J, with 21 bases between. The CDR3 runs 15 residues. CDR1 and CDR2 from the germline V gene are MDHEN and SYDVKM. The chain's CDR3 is CASLPGEGWRETQYF. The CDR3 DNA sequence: TGTGCCAGCCTCCCAGGCGAGGGATGGCGGGAGACCCAGTACTTC.

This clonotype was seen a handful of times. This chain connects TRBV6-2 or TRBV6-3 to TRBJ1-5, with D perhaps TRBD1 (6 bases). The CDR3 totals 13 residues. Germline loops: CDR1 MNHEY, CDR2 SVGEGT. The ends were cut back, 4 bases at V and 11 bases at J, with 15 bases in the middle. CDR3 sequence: CASSWPGAFTQHF. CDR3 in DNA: TGTGCCAGCAGTTGGCCAGGGGCCTTTACCCAGCATTTT.

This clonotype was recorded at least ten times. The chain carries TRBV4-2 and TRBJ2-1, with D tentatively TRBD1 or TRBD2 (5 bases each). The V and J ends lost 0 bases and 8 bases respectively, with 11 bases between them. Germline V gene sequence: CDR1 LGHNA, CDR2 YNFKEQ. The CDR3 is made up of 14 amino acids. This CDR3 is CASSQDRRGDEQFF. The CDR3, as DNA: TGTGCCAGCAGCCAAGATAGACGGGGCGATGAGCAGTTCTTC.

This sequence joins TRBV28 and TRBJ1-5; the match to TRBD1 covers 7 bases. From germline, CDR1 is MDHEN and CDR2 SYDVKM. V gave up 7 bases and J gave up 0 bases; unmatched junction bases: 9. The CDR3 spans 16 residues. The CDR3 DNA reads TGTGCCAGCAATGGGGACAGCCCCTATAGCAATCAGCCCCAGCATTTT. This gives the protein CASNGDSPYSNQPQHF.

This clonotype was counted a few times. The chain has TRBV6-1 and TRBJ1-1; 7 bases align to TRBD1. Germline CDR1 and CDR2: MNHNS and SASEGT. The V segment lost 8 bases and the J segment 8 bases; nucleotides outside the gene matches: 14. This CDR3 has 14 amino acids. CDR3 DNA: TGTGCCAGCCGCGAGACCGGGACAGATGAGGAAGCTTTCTTT. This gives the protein CASRETGTDEEAFF.

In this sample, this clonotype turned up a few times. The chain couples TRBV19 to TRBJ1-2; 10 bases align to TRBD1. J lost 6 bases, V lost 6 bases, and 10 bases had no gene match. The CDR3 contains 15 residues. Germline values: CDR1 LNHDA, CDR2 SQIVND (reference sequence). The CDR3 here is CASRQYSGTGDGYTF. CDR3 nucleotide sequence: TGTGCCAGTAGACAATACTCCGGGACAGGGGATGGCTACACCTTC.

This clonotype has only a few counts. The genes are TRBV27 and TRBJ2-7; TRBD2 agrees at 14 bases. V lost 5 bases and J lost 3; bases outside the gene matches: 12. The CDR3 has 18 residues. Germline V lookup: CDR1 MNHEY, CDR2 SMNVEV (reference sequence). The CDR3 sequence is CASSPLGLAGVFSYEQYF. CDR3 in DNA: TGTGCCAGCAGTCCCCTGGGACTAGCGGGAGTCTTCAGCTACGAGCAGTACTTC.

The CDR3 DNA reads TGTGCCAGCAGCTTAATAAGTTATGGCTACACCTTC. Protein sequence: CASSLISYGYTF. The chain uses TRBV7-2 and TRBJ1-2; unclear D gene. Germline values: CDR1 SGHTA, CDR2 FQGNSA. The CDR3 is 12 residues long. V was clipped by 2 bases and J by 5 bases, with 6 bases between them.

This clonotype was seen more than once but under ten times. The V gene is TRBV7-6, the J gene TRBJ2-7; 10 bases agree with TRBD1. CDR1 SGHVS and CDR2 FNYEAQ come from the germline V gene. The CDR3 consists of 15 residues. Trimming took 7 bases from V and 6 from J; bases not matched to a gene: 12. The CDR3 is CASTEGGTGVSEQYF. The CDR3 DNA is TGTGCCAGCACCGAGGGAGGGACAGGGGTCTCCGAGCAGTACTTC.

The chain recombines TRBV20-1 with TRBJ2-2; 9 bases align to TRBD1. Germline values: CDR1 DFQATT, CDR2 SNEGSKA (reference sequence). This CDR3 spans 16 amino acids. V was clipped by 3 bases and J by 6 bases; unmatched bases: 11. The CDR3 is CSASFGTGSMAGELFF. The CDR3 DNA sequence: TGCAGTGCTAGTTTCGGGACAGGGAGTATGGCCGGGGAGCTGTTTTTT.

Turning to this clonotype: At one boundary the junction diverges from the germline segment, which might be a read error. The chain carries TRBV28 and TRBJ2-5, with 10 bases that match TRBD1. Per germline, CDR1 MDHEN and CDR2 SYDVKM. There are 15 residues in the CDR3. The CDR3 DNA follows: TGTGACAGCCCGCCGGGACAGGGGTGTGTCAGTCCCCAGTACTTC. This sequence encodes CDSPPGQGCVSPQYF.